This T cell receptor (beta chain) appears in the sequencing data of a study of cytomegalovirus exposure and HLA in healthy donors. General study points: Exclusion applied to some V segments, including TRBV6-2 and TRBV6-3, as they were indistinguishable.

Germline loops: CDR1 SNHLY, CDR2 FYNNEI. The CDR3 runs to 12 residues. V dropped 5 bases and J dropped 7 bases, with 12 bases sitting between them. PCR amplification relied on 60 Vbeta primers (plus 13 Jbeta primers). Source study methods: A later analysis counted some 87 million unique TCR beta chains, around 11 million shared. Measured with immunoSEQ multiplex PCR; TCRdb has only the in-frame clones, and not every one. V and J calls and clone size follow that table, whereas D and trimming were derived from the DNA. The sample comprises around 67,000 clones, 75% to 90% of which are singletons, and over 10% rests with the top ten. For this clone: Antigen: not known.

V gene TRBV2 combines with J gene TRBJ2-7; D remains ambiguous. Sequencing was done on a sample of PBMCs. This TCR came from a woman aged 25 to 39 in good health and CMV-seropositive. CDR3 sequence reads: CASSTRVEEQYF. DNA of the CDR3: TGTGCCAGCAGTACACGGGTTGAAGAGCAGTACTTC.